This is a list of T cell receptor beta chains from one sample in a study of T cell responses to AZD1222 COVID-19 vaccine. TCRdb's table, derived via immunoSEQ multiplex PCR, lists solely in-frame clones and lacks some. The table has 150,000 or so clones, around 93% seen once; the top ten hold about 4%. This material consisted of peripheral blood, taken 28 days after the second AZD1222 dose. Every receptor here comes from an adult who received the AZD1222 COVID-19 vaccine. Both conserved end residues are part of each CDR3. The D gene is left open where the match is weak. For some rows the clone size is stated as once, few or many, or as a class when expanded; others skip it.

abundance	v_gene	d_gene	j_gene	CDR3nt	CDR3aa
NA	TRBV6-2/TRBV6-3	NA	TRBJ1-5	TGTGCCAGCAGTACCCGACAGGCCTACAATCAGCCCCAGCATTTT	CASSTRQAYNQPQHF
NA	TRBV15	NA	TRBJ2-5	TGTGCCACCAGCAGAGGGGACCCGGGGGTGGCCCAGTACTTC	CATSRGDPGVAQYF
NA	TRBV5-6	NA	TRBJ2-3	TGTGCCAGCAGCTTGGGTCGGGGTTTGGCAGATACGCAGTATTTT	CASSLGRGLADTQYF
NA	TRBV7-2	TRBD2	TRBJ2-3	TGTGCCAGCAGCTTTATAGCGGGGGGGAGCACAGATACGCAGTATTTT	CASSFIAGGSTDTQYF
once	TRBV19	NA	TRBJ2-7	TGTGCCAGTGGCGGGCTTGGAGCATACGAGCAGTACTTC	CASGGLGAYEQYF
NA	TRBV7-6	NA	TRBJ1-5	TGTGCCAGCAGCTTAAGCACGGCTAGCAATCAGCCCCAGCATTTT	CASSLSTASNQPQHF
NA	TRBV19	NA	TRBJ1-2	TGTGCCAGTAGTCTTCCGGGGGCGGGCTACACCTTC	CASSLPGAGYTF
NA	TRBV2	NA	TRBJ2-7	TGTGCCAGCAGTGAACGGCTACTAGCTTATCGCGAGCAGTACTTC	CASSERLLAYREQYF
NA	TRBV27	TRBD2	TRBJ2-7	TGTGCCAGCAGTTTGCGGGAGGGTATCTACGAGCAGTACTTC	CASSLREGIYEQYF
NA	TRBV7-2	TRBD2	TRBJ2-1	TGTGCCAGCAGCCCCCAAGCGGTACTAGCGGGACTTGCAAATGAGCAGTTCTTC	CASSPQAVLAGLANEQFF
NA	TRBV5-1	NA	TRBJ2-5	TGCGCCAGCAGCTTGGCCGACGGAGGGGCTCAAGAGACCCAGTACTTC	CASSLADGGAQETQYF
NA	TRBV25-1	TRBD1	TRBJ1-1	TGTGCCAGCAGTGGAAGACAGGGGGCGAGAATGAACACTGAAGCTTTCTTT	CASSGRQGARMNTEAFF
NA	TRBV10-2	NA	TRBJ1-5	TGCGCCAGCCGAAGGTGGCTCAATCAGCCCCAGCATTTT	CASRRWLNQPQHF
NA	TRBV28	TRBD2	TRBJ2-5	TGTGCCAGCAGCTTCCGGGAGGCGGTAGAGACCCAGTACTTC	CASSFREAVETQYF
NA	TRBV18	TRBD1	TRBJ1-1	TGTGCCAGCGTCACGTCAGGGGGACACACTGAAGCTTTCTTT	CASVTSGGHTEAFF
NA	TRBV6-5	NA	TRBJ1-1	TGTGCCATCAAACCTACAGGGTTTCACACTGAAGCTTTCTTT	CAIKPTGFHTEAFF
NA	TRBV19	TRBD2	TRBJ2-3	TGTGCCAGTACTCCACTAGCGGGCACAGATACGCAGTATTTT	CASTPLAGTDTQYF
NA	TRBV6-2/TRBV6-3	NA	TRBJ1-5	TGTGCCAGCAGTTACAGTAGTCCTAGCAATCAGCCCCAGCATTTT	CASSYSSPSNQPQHF
NA	TRBV24-1	TRBD2	TRBJ2-3	TGTGCCACGGGACTAGCGGTTACAGATACGCAGTATTTT	CATGLAVTDTQYF
NA	TRBV7-2	NA	TRBJ2-5	TGTGCCAGCAGCTACCTACAAGAGACCCAGTACTTC	CASSYLQETQYF
NA	TRBV11-3	NA	TRBJ2-3	TGTGCCAGCAGCCCTTCCCCTGGGGCGCAGTATTTT	CASSPSPGAQYF
NA	TRBV7-6	NA	TRBJ1-3	TGTGCCAGCAGCCGCGGCCCCCCTGGAAACACCATATATTTT	CASSRGPPGNTIYF
NA	TRBV9	TRBD1	TRBJ1-2	TGTGCCAGCAGCGTAAGAGGGGGCTTGAACTATGGCTACACCTTC	CASSVRGGLNYGYTF
few	TRBV18	NA	TRBJ1-6	TGTGCCAGCTCACCAAGGTCAGGAACAGGCGAACCCCTCCACTTT	CASSPRSGTGEPLHF